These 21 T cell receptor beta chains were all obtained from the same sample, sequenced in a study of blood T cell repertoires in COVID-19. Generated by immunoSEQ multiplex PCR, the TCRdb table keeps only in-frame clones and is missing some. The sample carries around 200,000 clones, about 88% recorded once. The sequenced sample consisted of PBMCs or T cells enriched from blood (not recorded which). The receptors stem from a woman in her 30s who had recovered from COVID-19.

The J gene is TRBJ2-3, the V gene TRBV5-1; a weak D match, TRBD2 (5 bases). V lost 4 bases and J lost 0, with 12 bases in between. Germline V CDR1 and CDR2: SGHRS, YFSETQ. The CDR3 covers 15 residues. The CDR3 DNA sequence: TGCGCCAGCAGCGTAGTAGGAGGAAGCACAGATACGCAGTATTTT. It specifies CASSVVGGSTDTQYF. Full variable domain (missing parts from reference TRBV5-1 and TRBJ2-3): KAGVTQTPRYLIKTRGQQVTLSCSPISGHRSVSWYQQTPGQGLQFLFEYFSETQRNKGNFPGRFSGRQFSNSRSEMNVSTLELGDSALYLCASSVVGGSTDTQYFGPGTRLTVL.

Here the CDR3 reads CASDVGGGGNQPQHF. The CDR3 DNA reads as TGTGCCAGTGATGTAGGAGGTGGTGGCAATCAGCCCCAGCATTTT. The rearrangement joins TRBV19 to TRBJ1-5; D is undetermined. Germline CDR1 reads LNHDA; CDR2 reads SQIVND (reference sequence). The CDR3 is 15 residues long. V was pared by 8 bases and J by 2 bases, with 16 bases between.

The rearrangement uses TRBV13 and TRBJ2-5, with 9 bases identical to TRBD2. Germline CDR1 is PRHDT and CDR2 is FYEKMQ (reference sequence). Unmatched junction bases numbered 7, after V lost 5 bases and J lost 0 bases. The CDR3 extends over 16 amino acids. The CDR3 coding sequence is TGTGCCAGCAGCACAATAGCGGGGGCTCACCAAGAGACCCAGTACTTC. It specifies CASSTIAGAHQETQYF. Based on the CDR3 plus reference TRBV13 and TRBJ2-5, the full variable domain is AAGVIQSPRHLIKEKRETATLKCYPIPRHDTVYWYQQGPGQDPQFLISFYEKMQSDKGSIPDRFSAQQFSDYHSELNMSSLELGDSALYFCASSTIAGAHQETQYFGPGTRLLVL.

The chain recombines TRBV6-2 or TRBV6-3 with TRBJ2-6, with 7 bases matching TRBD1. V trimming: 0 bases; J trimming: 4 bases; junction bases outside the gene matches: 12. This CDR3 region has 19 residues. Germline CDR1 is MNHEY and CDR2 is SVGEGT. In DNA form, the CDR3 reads TGTGCCAGCAGTTACTCGCTGGGTCAGGGGGAGTCAGGGGCCAACGTCCTGACTTTC. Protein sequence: CASSYSLGQGESGANVLTF.

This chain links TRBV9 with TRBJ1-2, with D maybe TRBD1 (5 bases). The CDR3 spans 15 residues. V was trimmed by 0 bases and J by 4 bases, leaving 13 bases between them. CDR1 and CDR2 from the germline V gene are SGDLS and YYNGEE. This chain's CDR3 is CASSVDSGLSYGYTF. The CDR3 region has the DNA TGTGCCAGCAGCGTAGATTCAGGGCTAAGCTATGGCTACACCTTC.

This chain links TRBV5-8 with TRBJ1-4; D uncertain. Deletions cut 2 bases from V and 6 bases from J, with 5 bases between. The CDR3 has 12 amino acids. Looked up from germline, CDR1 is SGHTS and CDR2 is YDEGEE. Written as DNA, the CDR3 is TGTGCCAGCAGCTTCCAGGATGAAAAACTGTTTTTT. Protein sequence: CASSFQDEKLFF.

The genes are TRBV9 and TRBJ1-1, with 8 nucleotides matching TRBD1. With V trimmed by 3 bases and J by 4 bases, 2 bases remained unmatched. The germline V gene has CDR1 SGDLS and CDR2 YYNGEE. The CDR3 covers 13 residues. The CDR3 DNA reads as TGTGCCAGCAGCGCAGGGGGCGGCACTGAAGCTTTCTTT. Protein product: CASSAGGGTEAFF.

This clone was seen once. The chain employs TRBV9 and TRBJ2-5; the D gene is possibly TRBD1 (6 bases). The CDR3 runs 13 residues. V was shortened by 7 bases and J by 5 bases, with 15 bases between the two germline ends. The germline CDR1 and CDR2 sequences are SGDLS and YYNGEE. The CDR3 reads CASGTGIMETQYF. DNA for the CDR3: TGTGCCAGCGGAACAGGGATTATGGAGACCCAGTACTTC.

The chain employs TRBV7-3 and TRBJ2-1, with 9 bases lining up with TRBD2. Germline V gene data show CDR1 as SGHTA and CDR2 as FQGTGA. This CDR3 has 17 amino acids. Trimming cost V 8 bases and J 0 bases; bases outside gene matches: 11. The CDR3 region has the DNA TGTGCCAGCGCCCTTGAGCGGGGGGCTTCCTCCTACAATGAGCAGTTCTTC. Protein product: CASALERGASSYNEQFF.

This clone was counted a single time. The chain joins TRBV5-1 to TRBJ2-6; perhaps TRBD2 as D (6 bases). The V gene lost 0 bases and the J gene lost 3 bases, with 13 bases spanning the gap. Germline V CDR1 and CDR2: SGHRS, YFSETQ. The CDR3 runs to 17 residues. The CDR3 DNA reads TGCGCCAGCAGCTTGGCCGGGGGAGTAGTTGGGGCCAACGTCCTGACTTTC. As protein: CASSLAGGVVGANVLTF.

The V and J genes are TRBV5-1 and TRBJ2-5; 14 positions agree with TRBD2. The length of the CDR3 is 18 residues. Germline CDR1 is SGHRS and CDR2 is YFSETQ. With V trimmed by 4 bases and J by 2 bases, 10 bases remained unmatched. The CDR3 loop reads CASSRPGLAGGRQETQYF. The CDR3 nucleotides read TGCGCCAGCAGCCGCCCAGGACTAGCGGGGGGCCGGCAAGAGACCCAGTACTTC.

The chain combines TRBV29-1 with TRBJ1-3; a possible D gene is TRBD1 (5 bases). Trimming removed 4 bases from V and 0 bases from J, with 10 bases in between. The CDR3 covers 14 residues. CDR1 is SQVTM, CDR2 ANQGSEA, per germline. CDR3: CSVVGDFSGNTIYF. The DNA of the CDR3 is TGCAGCGTTGTGGGGGACTTCTCTGGAAACACCATATATTTT.

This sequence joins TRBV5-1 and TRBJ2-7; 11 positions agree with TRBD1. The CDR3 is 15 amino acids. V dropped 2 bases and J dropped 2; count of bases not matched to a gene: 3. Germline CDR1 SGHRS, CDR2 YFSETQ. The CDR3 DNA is TGCGCCAGCAGCTTTGGGACAGGGGGAACCTACGAGCAGTACTTC. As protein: CASSFGTGGTYEQYF. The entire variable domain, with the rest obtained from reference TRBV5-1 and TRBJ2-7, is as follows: KAGVTQTPRYLIKTRGQQVTLSCSPISGHRSVSWYQQTPGQGLQFLFEYFSETQRNKGNFPGRFSGRQFSNSRSEMNVSTLELGDSALYLCASSFGTGGTYEQYFGPGTRLTVT.

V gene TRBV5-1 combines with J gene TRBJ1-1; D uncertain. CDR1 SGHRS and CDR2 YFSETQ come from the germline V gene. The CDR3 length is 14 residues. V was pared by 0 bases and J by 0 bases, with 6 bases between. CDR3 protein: CASSLDGVNTEAFF. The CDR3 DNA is TGCGCCAGCAGCTTGGACGGGGTGAACACTGAAGCTTTCTTT.

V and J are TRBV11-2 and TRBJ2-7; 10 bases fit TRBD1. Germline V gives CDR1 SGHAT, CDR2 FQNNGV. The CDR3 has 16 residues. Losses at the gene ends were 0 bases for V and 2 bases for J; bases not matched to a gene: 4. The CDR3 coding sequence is TGTGCCAGCAGCTTAGATGGGACAGGGGAGGCCTACGAGCAGTACTTC. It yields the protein CASSLDGTGEAYEQYF.

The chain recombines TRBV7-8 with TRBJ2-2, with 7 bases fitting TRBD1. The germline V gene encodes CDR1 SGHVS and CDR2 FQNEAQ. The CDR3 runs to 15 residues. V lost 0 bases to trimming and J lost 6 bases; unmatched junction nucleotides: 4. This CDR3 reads CASSLARGTPGELFF. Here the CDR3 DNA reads TGTGCCAGCAGCTTAGCCAGGGGGACCCCCGGGGAGCTGTTTTTT.

The CDR3 spells CASSAQLTGNEQYF. The CDR3, as DNA: TGTGCCAGCAGCGCGCAACTGACAGGGAACGAGCAGTACTTC. V usage is TRBV6-5 and J usage is TRBJ2-7; 7 nucleotides align to TRBD1. CDR1 is MNHEY and CDR2 is SVGAGI in the germline V gene. J gave up 5 bases and V 6 bases, and 10 bases lay outside the gene matches. This CDR3 has 14 residues.

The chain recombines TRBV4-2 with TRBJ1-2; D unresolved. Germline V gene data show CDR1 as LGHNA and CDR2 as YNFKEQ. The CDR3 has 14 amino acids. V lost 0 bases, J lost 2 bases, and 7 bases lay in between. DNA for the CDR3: TGTGCCAGCAGCCAAGATGTCCGGAACTATGGCTACACCTTC. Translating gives CASSQDVRNYGYTF.

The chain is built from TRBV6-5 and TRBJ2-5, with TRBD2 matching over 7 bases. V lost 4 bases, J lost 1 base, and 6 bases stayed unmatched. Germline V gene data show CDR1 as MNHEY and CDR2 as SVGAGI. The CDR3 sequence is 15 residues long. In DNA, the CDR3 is TGTGCCAGCAGTTCACTAGCGCCGCCCCAAGAGACCCAGTACTTC. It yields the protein CASSSLAPPQETQYF.

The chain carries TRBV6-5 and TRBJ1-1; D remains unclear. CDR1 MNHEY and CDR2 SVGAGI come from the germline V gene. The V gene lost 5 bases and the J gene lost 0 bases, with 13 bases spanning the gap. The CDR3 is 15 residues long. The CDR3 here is CASSKRRLMNTEAFF. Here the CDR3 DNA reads TGTGCCAGCAGTAAGCGACGGTTGATGAACACTGAAGCTTTCTTT.

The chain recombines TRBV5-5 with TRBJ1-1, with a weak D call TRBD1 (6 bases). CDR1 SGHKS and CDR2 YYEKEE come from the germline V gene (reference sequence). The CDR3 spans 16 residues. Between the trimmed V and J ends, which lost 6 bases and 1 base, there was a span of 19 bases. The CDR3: CASTIQGSGPNTEAFF. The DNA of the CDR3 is TGTGCCAGCACCATACAGGGCTCCGGACCGAACACTGAAGCTTTCTTT.